Below, 29 T cell receptor beta chains from the same sample are listed, as sequenced in a study of OX40 agonist ivuxolimab in advanced cancers. Produced via immunoSEQ multiplex PCR; TCRdb's table is partial and in-frame only. Among about 100,000 clones, 75% to 95% were seen once, and the ten largest hold roughly 0.66%. Here the sequenced sample was CD4+ or CD8+ T cells sorted from blood, taken in a trial of the OX40 agonist ivuxolimab. The receptors here all came from an adult with an advanced solid tumor such as melanoma, head and neck, liver or kidney cancer.

The V and J genes are TRBV27 and TRBJ1-1; a weak D match, TRBD1 (5 bases). The V and J ends lost 2 bases and 6 bases respectively, with 16 bases between them. The germline V gene encodes CDR1 MNHEY and CDR2 SMNVEV (reference sequence). The CDR3 extends over 15 amino acids. The DNA for the CDR3 is TGTGCCAGCAGTTTACTCGTGAGCGGGACTTCTGAAGCTTTCTTT. This translates into CASSLLVSGTSEAFF.

This chain connects TRBV6-5 to TRBJ1-2; D is possibly TRBD1 (6 bases). Germline values: CDR1 MNHEY, CDR2 SVGAGI. The V end lost 6 bases, the J end lost 4 bases, and 18 bases lay between the germline ends. CDR3 length equals 15 residues. In nucleotides, the CDR3 is TGTGCCAGCAGCTCGCGACGGGGGGCCCTCTATGGCTACACCTTC. Protein sequence: CASSSRRGALYGYTF.

The chain recombines TRBV4-2 with TRBJ2-3, with D tentatively TRBD1 (7 bases). The V and J ends lost 4 bases and 4 bases respectively, with 21 bases between them. CDR1 is LGHNA and CDR2 is YNFKEQ in the germline V gene. The CDR3 spans 17 residues. The CDR3 DNA is TGTGCCAGCAGCCCGGAGGGACAGACAGCCCGGGCAGATACGCAGTATTTT. As protein: CASSPEGQTARADTQYF.

This clone was seen more than once but under ten times. The chain has TRBV6-5 and TRBJ1-1; a weak D match, TRBD1 (5 bases). Trimming cost V 1 base and J 2 bases, with 8 bases left between them. Germline CDR1 is MNHEY and CDR2 is SVGAGI. This CDR3 is built from 14 residues. CDR3 sequence: CASSYLRGNTEAFF. CDR3 sequence (DNA): TGTGCCAGCAGTTACTTAAGGGGAAACACTGAAGCTTTCTTT.

The J gene is TRBJ2-1, the V gene TRBV7-2; no reliable D call. Germline-derived CDR1 and CDR2 are SGHTA and FQGNSA. This CDR3 region has 16 residues. V gave up 0 bases and J gave up 0 bases, with 9 bases separating them. The chain's CDR3 is CASSLALMSSYNEQFF. The CDR3 bases are TGTGCCAGCAGCTTAGCCCTCATGAGCTCCTACAATGAGCAGTTCTTC.

The J gene is TRBJ2-1, the V gene TRBV9; TRBD2 might be the D (6 bases). The CDR3 loop spans 16 amino acids. V was clipped by 2 bases and J by 7 bases, with 19 bases between them. Germline assignment: CDR1 SGDLS and CDR2 YYNGEE. As DNA, the CDR3 is TGTGCCAGCAGCGTCCTGGGGGGTACCGTTGGGAATGAGCAGTTCTTC. This encodes CASSVLGGTVGNEQFF.

V usage is TRBV6-1 and J usage is TRBJ1-5; D is unresolved. This CDR3 has 13 residues. V was trimmed by 3 bases and J by 11 bases, leaving 14 bases between them. Germline CDR1 MNHNS, CDR2 SASEGT. The CDR3 is CASSDSASRAQHF. The CDR3 coding sequence is TGTGCCAGCAGTGATTCCGCCAGCAGAGCCCAGCATTTT.

This chain links TRBV27 with TRBJ2-5; D unresolved. The CDR3 is 14 amino acids. V was pared by 6 bases and J by 5 bases, with 16 bases between. CDR1 is MNHEY and CDR2 is SMNVEV in the germline V gene (reference sequence). The CDR3 DNA is TGTGCCAGCAGCCAGAGTAGGGTTCACGAGACCCAGTACTTC. This gives the protein CASSQSRVHETQYF.

In DNA form, the CDR3 reads TGTGCCATCAGTGGATGGCCGAGGGAGGGACACGAGCAGTACTTC. It translates to CAISGWPREGHEQYF. The J gene is TRBJ2-7, the V gene TRBV10-3; 7 bases align to TRBD2. CDR1 is ENHRY and CDR2 is SYGVKD in the germline V gene. This CDR3 is 15 amino acids long. Losses at the gene ends were 4 bases for V and 5 bases for J; bases not matched to a gene: 11.

This clone has only a few counts. This sequence joins TRBV19 and TRBJ2-1, with 9 bases matching TRBD2. V was clipped by 5 bases and J by 4 bases; unmatched bases: 9. This CDR3 comprises 16 residues. Germline CDR1 is LNHDA and CDR2 is SQIVND (reference sequence). The chain's CDR3 is CASSPRAGGHYNEQFF. The DNA for the CDR3 is TGTGCCAGTAGTCCTCGAGCGGGGGGCCATTACAATGAGCAGTTCTTC.

The rearrangement joins TRBV7-8 to TRBJ2-1; 9 bases agree with TRBD2. From germline, CDR1 is SGHVS and CDR2 FQNEAQ. CDR3 length equals 16 residues. After removal of 5 bases from V and 7 bases from J, the junction contained 12 bases not matched to a gene. CDR3 residues: CASSLALTLAGNEQFF. DNA of the CDR3: TGTGCCAGCAGCCTTGCCTTGACTCTAGCGGGAAATGAGCAGTTCTTC.

The J gene is TRBJ2-7, the V gene TRBV11-3; 9 bases fit TRBD1. CDR1 is SGHNT, CDR2 YENEEA, per germline. This CDR3 is 15 amino acids long. The V gene end was trimmed by 4 bases and the J gene end by 5 bases; junction bases not matched to a gene: 9. For the CDR3, the DNA is TGTGCCAGCAGCTCCGGGACAGGGCAGTCCCACGAGCAGTACTTC. Its translation: CASSSGTGQSHEQYF.

The V call is TRBV13, the J call TRBJ2-1; 7 nucleotides line up with TRBD1. Germline loops: CDR1 PRHDT, CDR2 FYEKMQ (reference sequence). J was trimmed by 5 bases and V by 5 bases; bases with no gene match: 9. The CDR3 contains 15 residues. The CDR3 bases are TGTGCCAGCAGCCAAAAGACAGGGCAAAACAATGAGCAGTTCTTC. Translated, it gives CASSQKTGQNNEQFF.

The V call is TRBV5-4, the J call TRBJ2-6; a possible D gene is TRBD2 (7 bases). Germline V CDR1 and CDR2: SGHNT, YYREEE (reference sequence). This CDR3 has 16 residues. The ends were cut back, 6 bases at V and 2 bases at J, with 15 bases in the middle. The chain's CDR3 is CASTLGGRTGANVLTF. The DNA for the CDR3 is TGTGCCAGCACCCTCGGGGGGCGAACTGGGGCCAACGTCCTGACTTTC.

There are a few counts of this clone. V and J are TRBV10-1 and TRBJ2-2; possibly TRBD2 for D (6 bases). Per germline, CDR1 WNHNN and CDR2 SYGVQD (reference sequence). Trimming left V 5 bases short and J 8 bases short, with 9 bases between. The CDR3 sequence is 12 residues long. The chain's CDR3 is CASSFGSGELFF. The CDR3 region has the DNA TGCGCCAGCAGTTTCGGGAGTGGGGAGCTGTTTTTT.

This rearrangement joins TRBV7-2 to TRBJ2-6; unclear D gene. The V end lost 7 bases, the J end lost 0 bases, and 7 bases lay between the germline ends. There are 14 residues in the CDR3. Germline V gene lookup returns CDR1 SGHTA and CDR2 FQGNSA. The CDR3 coding sequence is TGTGCCAGCAATTTCCGCTCTGGGGCCAACGTCCTGACTTTC. Protein sequence: CASNFRSGANVLTF. Drawing the rest from reference TRBV7-2 and TRBJ2-6, the complete variable domain is GAGVSQSPSNKVTEKGKDVELRCDPISGHTALYWYRQSLGQGLEFLIYFQGNSAPDKSGLPSDRFSAERTGGSVSTLTIQRTQQEDSAVYLCASNFRSGANVLTFGAGSRLTVL.

The chain recombines TRBV19 with TRBJ2-2, with TRBD2 matching over 10 bases. The trim removed 1 base at V and 6 bases at J, leaving 5 bases unmatched. From germline, CDR1 is LNHDA and CDR2 SQIVND (reference sequence). The CDR3 length is 16 residues. The CDR3 spells CASSIGLAGVPGELFF. Here the CDR3 DNA reads TGTGCCAGTAGTATAGGTCTAGCGGGAGTTCCCGGGGAGCTGTTTTTT.

This chain uses TRBV19 with TRBJ2-2; 7 bases align to TRBD1. The germline gives CDR1 LNHDA, CDR2 SQIVND (reference sequence). The CDR3 is 14 amino acids. J was trimmed by 6 bases and V by 4 bases; bases with no gene match: 5. The CDR3 DNA reads TGTGCCAGTAGTAAGCAGACAGGGCCCGGGGAGCTGTTTTTT. Amino acids: CASSKQTGPGELFF.

J is TRBJ2-5 and V is TRBV21-1; whether TRBD2, the table's D call, matches the DNA was not checked. TRBV21-1 is noted as a pseudogene. CDR3 length: 19 amino acids. The CDR3 loop reads CASSKAYRRVAGGEETQYF. The CDR3 nucleotides read TGTGCCAGCAGCAAAGCTTACAGGCGGGTAGCGGGAGGGGAAGAGACCCAGTACTTC.

This chain uses TRBV27 with TRBJ2-1, with D unresolved. The V and J ends lost 2 bases and 7 bases respectively, with 9 bases between them. This CDR3 is built from 13 residues. Germline V lookup: CDR1 MNHEY, CDR2 SMNVEV (reference sequence). For the CDR3, the DNA is TGTGCCAGCAGTTTAGGGCCCCTAAATGAGCAGTTCTTC. Its translation: CASSLGPLNEQFF.

CDR3 bases: TGCGCCAGCAGCCAAGCAGGAATGGGCACGTACAATGAGCAGTTCTTC. Encoded protein: CASSQAGMGTYNEQFF. This rearrangement joins TRBV4-3 to TRBJ2-1; D remains ambiguous. V shed 1 base and J shed 4 bases, with 14 bases lying between them. This CDR3 contains 16 residues. Germline CDR1 LGHNA, CDR2 YSLEER.

This chain uses TRBV11-2 with TRBJ1-2, with 7 bases aligning to TRBD1. From germline, CDR1 is SGHAT and CDR2 FQNNGV. The V segment lost 5 bases and the J segment 0 bases; nucleotides outside the gene matches: 9. This CDR3 contains 16 residues. Here the CDR3 DNA reads TGTGCCAGCAGCCGAGGACAGGCCCCGGCTAACTATGGCTACACCTTC. Amino acid sequence: CASSRGQAPANYGYTF.

The chain recombines TRBV5-1 with TRBJ1-1; D call uncertain. The CDR3 runs to 15 residues. CDR1 is SGHRS, CDR2 YFSETQ, per germline. The V gene lost 1 base and the J gene lost 1 base, with 11 bases spanning the gap. CDR3 nucleotides: TGCGCCAGCAGCTTGCGGTGGGGAGGGAACACTGAAGCTTTCTTT. This codes for CASSLRWGGNTEAFF.

The gene calls are TRBV11-3 and TRBJ2-1; 12 positions match TRBD2. Per the germline V gene, CDR1 is SGHNT and CDR2 is YENEEA. The CDR3 sequence is 15 residues long. V lost 5 bases, J lost 6 bases, and 5 bases stayed unmatched. CDR3 protein: CASSPGLAGSNEQFF. DNA of the CDR3: TGTGCCAGCAGCCCGGGACTAGCGGGTTCCAATGAGCAGTTCTTC.

The sample holds a few counts of this clone. V gene TRBV7-2 combines with J gene TRBJ2-7; 8 bases match TRBD2. The CDR3 contains 15 residues. J gave up 1 base and V 5 bases, and 7 bases lay outside the gene matches. Germline-derived CDR1 and CDR2 are SGHTA and FQGNSA. CDR3 sequence: CASSPSGGASYEQYF. In nucleotides, the CDR3 is TGTGCCAGCAGCCCGAGCGGGGGTGCTTCCTACGAGCAGTACTTC.

In regard to this clone: A read error may account for a junction end that differs from germline. V gene TRBV7-7 combines with J gene TRBJ2-5; possibly TRBD2 for D (6 bases). The CDR3 extends over 16 amino acids. Germline V gene data show CDR1 as SSHAT and CDR2 as FNYEAQ (reference sequence). CDR3 bases: TGTGCTAGCAGCTTAGGAGGGCCAGCGGGCCAAGAGACCCAGTACTTC. It is translated as CASSLGGPAGQETQYF.

The chain is built from TRBV6-5 and TRBJ2-7; D gene ambiguous. The germline CDR1 and CDR2 sequences are MNHEY and SVGAGI. CDR3 size: 15 residues. V was trimmed by 0 bases and J by 0 bases, leaving 9 bases between them. The CDR3 spells CASSYSRQPSYEQYF. The CDR3 DNA follows: TGTGCCAGCAGTTACTCAAGACAACCCTCCTACGAGCAGTACTTC.

This clone has a single count. V and J are TRBV5-5 and TRBJ1-1; a weak D match, TRBD1 (5 bases). Germline values: CDR1 SGHKS, CDR2 YYEKEE (reference sequence). This CDR3 spans 12 amino acids. The V gene lost 2 bases and the J gene lost 11 bases, with 13 bases spanning the gap. The CDR3 nucleotides are TGTGCCAGCAGCTTAGGGGTGGTTGAGGCTTTCTTT. This encodes CASSLGVVEAFF.

V gene TRBV5-5 combines with J gene TRBJ1-6; TRBD1 matches at 8 bases. Germline loops: CDR1 SGHKS, CDR2 YYEKEE (reference sequence). Trimming removed 4 bases from V and 10 bases from J; junction bases left unmatched: 7. This CDR3 has 14 amino acids. The CDR3: CASSPWTGPSPLHF. The CDR3 DNA reads as TGTGCCAGCAGCCCATGGACAGGGCCCTCACCCCTCCACTTT.